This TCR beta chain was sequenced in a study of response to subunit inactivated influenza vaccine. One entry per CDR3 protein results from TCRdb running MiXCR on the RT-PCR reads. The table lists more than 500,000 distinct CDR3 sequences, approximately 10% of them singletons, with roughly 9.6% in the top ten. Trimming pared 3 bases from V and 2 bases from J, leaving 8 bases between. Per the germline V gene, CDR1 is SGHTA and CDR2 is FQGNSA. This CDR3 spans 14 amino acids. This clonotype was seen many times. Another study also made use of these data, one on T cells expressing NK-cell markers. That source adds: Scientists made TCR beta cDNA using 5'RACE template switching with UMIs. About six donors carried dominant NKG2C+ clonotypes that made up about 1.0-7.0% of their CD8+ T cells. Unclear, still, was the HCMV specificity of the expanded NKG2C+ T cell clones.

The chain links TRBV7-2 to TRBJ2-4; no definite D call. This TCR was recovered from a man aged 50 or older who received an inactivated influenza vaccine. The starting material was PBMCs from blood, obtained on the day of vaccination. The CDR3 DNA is TGTGCCAGCAGCTTGAGACCTTCCAAAAACATTCAGTACTTC. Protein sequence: CASSLRPSKNIQYF.